Listed here are 32 T cell receptor beta chains from one sample, sequenced in a study of cytomegalovirus exposure and HLA in healthy donors. Both 60 Vbeta primers and 13 Jbeta primers went into the PCR. Profiling relied on immunoSEQ multiplex PCR, and the TCRdb table lists in-frame clones only, not all of them. Found here are 80,000 to 100,000 clones; the top ten clones hold 3% to 3.5%. The sequencing input was PBMCs. The source of these receptors is a woman in her twenties or thirties in good health and CMV-seronegative.

V and J are TRBV9 and TRBJ1-1, with TRBD1 matching over 10 bases. The CDR3 contains 17 residues. The germline gives CDR1 SGDLS, CDR2 YYNGEE. Trimming cost V 3 bases and J 5 bases; bases outside gene matches: 13. The CDR3 DNA reads as TGTGCCAGCAGCGCCAACCCGAGACAGGGGGCCCTTACTGAAGCTTTCTTT. Protein: CASSANPRQGALTEAFF.

J is TRBJ2-1 and V is TRBV4-2; 10 bases map to TRBD2. V shed 2 bases and J 4 bases; nucleotides not matched to a gene: 5. CDR3 length equals 16 residues. CDR1 LGHNA and CDR2 YNFKEQ come from the germline V gene. This chain's CDR3 is CASSQTGLADYNEQFF. In DNA, the CDR3 is TGTGCCAGCAGCCAAACCGGACTAGCGGATTACAATGAGCAGTTCTTC.

The chain carries TRBV7-6 and TRBJ2-7; D may be TRBD2 (7 bases). This CDR3 comprises 14 residues. Germline CDR1 is SGHVS and CDR2 is FNYEAQ. V gave up 5 bases and J gave up 4 bases, with 15 bases separating them. The CDR3 reads CASSPLGGAYEQYF. In nucleotides, the CDR3 is TGTGCCAGCAGCCCGCTAGGGGGGGCGTACGAGCAGTACTTC.

V and J are TRBV7-9 and TRBJ2-1; 12 bases are shared with TRBD2. Germline V gene sequence: CDR1 SEHNR, CDR2 FQNEAQ (reference sequence). The CDR3 consists of 16 residues. J was trimmed by 0 bases and V by 5 bases; bases with no gene match: 2. In DNA, the CDR3 is TGTGCCAGCAGCCCGACTAGCGGGGGCTCCTACAATGAGCAGTTCTTC. It codes for CASSPTSGGSYNEQFF.

The chain combines TRBV7-9 with TRBJ2-2, with D perhaps matching TRBD1 (6 bases). The length of the CDR3 is 15 residues. Looked up from germline, CDR1 is SEHNR and CDR2 is FQNEAQ (reference sequence). V was trimmed by 6 bases and J by 7 bases, leaving 18 bases between them. This chain's CDR3 is CASRSYREMSGELFF. The CDR3, as DNA: TGTGCCAGCAGATCTTACAGGGAGATGAGCGGGGAGCTGTTTTTT.

The chain carries TRBV7-2 and TRBJ2-1; TRBD2 matches 7 bases. The CDR3 consists of 15 residues. The J segment lost 6 bases and the V segment lost 3 bases, leaving 8 bases of the junction unmatched. The germline CDR1 and CDR2 sequences are SGHTA and FQGNSA. CDR3 in amino acids: CASSFLAALPNEQFF. In nucleotides, the CDR3 is TGTGCCAGCAGCTTCCTAGCGGCTCTACCCAATGAGCAGTTCTTC.

The genes are TRBV7-8 and TRBJ2-1, with a possible D match to TRBD1 (5 bases). CDR3 length: 12 amino acids. CDR1 and CDR2 (germline): SGHVS, FQNEAQ. The ends were cut back, 2 bases at V and 7 bases at J, with 6 bases in the middle. CDR3 region: CASSLKGNEQFF. CDR3 coding DNA: TGTGCCAGCAGCTTAAAGGGGAATGAGCAGTTCTTC.

The CDR3 region has the DNA TGTGCCAGTAGTATAGGAGGGGGTTCGGGGGAGCTGTTTTTT. Residues: CASSIGGGSGELFF. The gene calls are TRBV19 and TRBJ2-2; weak D call: TRBD1 (6 bases). The CDR3 is made up of 14 amino acids. Germline CDR1 is LNHDA and CDR2 is SQIVND (reference sequence). V lost 1 base and J 8 bases, leaving 11 bases between the germline ends.

The chain joins TRBV7-9 to TRBJ1-5; D uncertain. CDR1 and CDR2 (germline): SEHNR, FQNEAQ (reference sequence). The CDR3 loop spans 13 amino acids. The V gene lost 6 bases and the J gene lost 2 bases, with 8 bases spanning the gap. The CDR3, as DNA: TGTGCCAGCAGTCTGTTCGGCAATCAGCCCCAGCATTTT. The encoded protein is CASSLFGNQPQHF.

V gene TRBV15 combines with J gene TRBJ2-7; D is perhaps TRBD1 (6 bases). This CDR3 has 15 amino acids. V was shortened by 1 base and J by 8 bases, with 18 bases between the two germline ends. CDR1 and CDR2 (germline): LNHNV, YYDKDF (reference sequence). This chain's CDR3 is CATSRVGAGDGKQYF. In DNA, the CDR3 is TGTGCCACCAGCAGAGTGGGGGCAGGGGATGGTAAGCAGTACTTC.

This sequence joins TRBV19 and TRBJ1-3; possible D gene TRBD1, 6 bases. CDR3 length equals 15 residues. Germline V gene data show CDR1 as LNHDA and CDR2 as SQIVND (reference sequence). Trimming stripped 1 base from V and 0 bases from J, with 7 bases between. CDR3 nucleotides: TGTGCCAGTAGTATAGGGGACAACTCTGGAAACACCATATATTTT. This gives the protein CASSIGDNSGNTIYF. The full variable domain, rest sourced from reference TRBV19 and TRBJ1-3, is DGGITQSPKYLFRKEGQNVTLSCEQNLNHDAMYWYRQDPGQGLRLIYYSQIVNDFQKGDIAEGYSVSREKKESFPLTVTSAQKNPTAFYLCASSIGDNSGNTIYFGEGSWLTVV.

V is TRBV25-1 and J is TRBJ1-1, with D uncertain. Germline loops: CDR1 MGHDK, CDR2 SYGVNS. The CDR3 runs to 11 residues. The V gene lost 2 bases and the J gene lost 7 bases, with 5 bases spanning the gap. CDR3 coding DNA: TGTGCCAGCAGTGAAGGGAGTGAAGCTTTCTTT. It codes for CASSEGSEAFF.

The chain couples TRBV9 to TRBJ1-1; maybe TRBD1 (5 bases). The CDR3 spans 13 residues. V was shortened by 5 bases and J by 1 base, with 9 bases between the two germline ends. Germline V gives CDR1 SGDLS, CDR2 YYNGEE. Here the CDR3 reads CASSITGNTEAFF. CDR3 sequence (DNA): TGTGCCAGCAGTATTACAGGGAACACTGAAGCTTTCTTT.

The J gene is TRBJ2-1, the V gene TRBV11-2; 12 bases agree with TRBD2. Trimming at V came to 1 base and at J to 7 bases, leaving 5 bases not matched to a gene. The CDR3 is 16 amino acids. Germline V gene sequence: CDR1 SGHAT, CDR2 FQNNGV. The CDR3 spells CASSLGTSGGLNEQFF. The CDR3 DNA sequence: TGTGCCAGCAGCTTAGGTACTAGCGGGGGGTTAAATGAGCAGTTCTTC. Based on the CDR3 plus reference TRBV11-2 and TRBJ2-1, the full variable domain is EAGVAQSPRYKIIEKRQSVAFWCNPISGHATLYWYQQILGQGPKLLIQFQNNGVVDDSQLPKDRFSAERLKGVDSTLKIQPAKLEDSAVYLCASSLGTSGGLNEQFFGPGTRLTVL.

A note on this clone: The junction differs from germline at one of its ends, possibly a read error. This chain joins TRBV6-6 and TRBJ1-1, with D possibly TRBD1 on 6 matching bases. The CDR3 is made up of 15 amino acids. Looked up from germline, CDR1 is MNHNY and CDR2 is SVGAGI (reference sequence). The CDR3: CASSYSGQGLTGAFF. CDR3 sequence (DNA): TGTGCCAGCAGTTACTCGGGCCAGGGGCTAACTGGAGCTTTCTTT.

The CDR3 is CASSLEGAYEQYF. In DNA form, the CDR3 reads TGTGCCAGCAGCTTAGAGGGGGCCTACGAGCAGTACTTC. The chain is built from TRBV13 and TRBJ2-7, with D perhaps TRBD1 (6 bases). V was clipped by 1 base and J by 2 bases, with 6 bases between them. The V gene's germline CDR1 is PRHDT and CDR2 FYEKMQ (reference sequence). This CDR3 is built from 13 residues.

J is TRBJ1-4 and V is TRBV29-1, with 7 bases that match TRBD1. Germline V gene data show CDR1 as SQVTM and CDR2 as ANQGSEA. The V and J ends lost 6 bases and 3 bases, in that order; junction bases with no gene match: 7. This CDR3 region has 14 residues. CDR3 in DNA: TGCAGCGTCCTCAGGACAGGAGCTAATGAAAAACTGTTTTTT. Translated, it gives CSVLRTGANEKLFF.

The genes are TRBV6-5 and TRBJ1-1, with unresolved D. With 2 bases removed from V and 7 bases from J, the gap between germline ends came to 17 bases. Germline V gene data show CDR1 as MNHEY and CDR2 as SVGAGI. The CDR3 sequence is 15 residues long. The CDR3 sequence: CASSYARGALYEAFF. DNA for the CDR3: TGTGCCAGCAGTTACGCGCGGGGAGCCCTCTATGAAGCTTTCTTT.

The chain links TRBV10-3 to TRBJ2-1; 14 bases fit TRBD2. Germline-derived CDR1 and CDR2 are ENHRY and SYGVKD. CDR3 size: 18 residues. Trimming took 4 bases from V and 6 from J; bases not matched to a gene: 11. The chain's CDR3 is CAISGLAGGPTFGNEQFF. CDR3 coding DNA: TGTGCCATCAGTGGACTAGCGGGAGGGCCGACTTTCGGCAATGAGCAGTTCTTC.

V usage is TRBV28 and J usage is TRBJ1-2; possibly TRBD1 for D (5 bases). The CDR3 runs to 14 residues. Germline V CDR1 and CDR2: MDHEN, SYDVKM. The V end was cut by 6 bases, the J end by 8 bases, with 19 bases between. CDR3 DNA: TGTGCCAGCAGCGTAGGGGCTGACATTAGGGGCTACACCTTC. Translating gives CASSVGADIRGYTF.

This rearrangement joins TRBV30 to TRBJ1-3, with D unclear. The CDR3 runs 12 residues. The germline V and J ends were trimmed by 0 bases and 8 bases, with 8 bases remaining between them. From germline, CDR1 is GTSNPN and CDR2 SVGIG (reference sequence). Here the CDR3 DNA reads TGTGCCTGGAGTGTATACGGGGACACCATATATTTT. Its translation: CAWSVYGDTIYF.

The V gene is TRBV30, the J gene TRBJ2-7; D not resolved. The V end was cut by 2 bases, the J end by 8 bases, with 13 bases between. In germline, CDR1 is GTSNPN, CDR2 SVGIG (reference sequence). The CDR3 sequence is 12 residues long. For the CDR3, the DNA is TGTGCCTGGAGTCGGCTCCAGGTCCAGCAGTACTTC. Translation: CAWSRLQVQQYF.

The chain joins TRBV2 to TRBJ1-1, with 10 nucleotides matching TRBD1. Germline lookup yields CDR1 SNHLY and CDR2 FYNNEI. Unmatched junction bases numbered 9, after V lost 6 bases and J lost 5 bases. The CDR3 has 15 amino acids. CDR3: CASSQIRTGGTEAFF. For the CDR3, the DNA is TGTGCCAGCAGCCAAATAAGGACAGGGGGGACTGAAGCTTTCTTT.

The J gene is TRBJ2-2, the V gene TRBV19, with 7 bases lining up with TRBD2. CDR3 length equals 14 residues. Germline assignment: CDR1 LNHDA and CDR2 SQIVND (reference sequence). V lost 5 bases, J lost 5 bases, and 5 bases stayed unmatched. The CDR3 DNA reads TGTGCCAGTAGTTGGGACGGGGGGACCGGGGAGCTGTTTTTT. Translated, it gives CASSWDGGTGELFF.

The chain is built from TRBV7-3 and TRBJ2-3, with D possibly TRBD1 on 5 matching bases. The CDR3 is 13 residues long. CDR1 and CDR2 (germline): SGHTA, FQGTGA. The germline V and J ends were trimmed by 2 bases and 5 bases, with 8 bases remaining between them. CDR3 bases: TGTGCCAGCAGCTTAGGGCAGGGAGATACGCAGTATTTT. This translates into CASSLGQGDTQYF.

The chain combines TRBV27 with TRBJ2-1; 11 nucleotides line up with TRBD2. The germline V gene has CDR1 MNHEY and CDR2 SMNVEV (reference sequence). Trimming at V came to 5 bases and at J to 7 bases, leaving 4 bases not matched to a gene. There are 14 residues in the CDR3. The CDR3 protein is CASSTTSGRNEQFF. CDR3 coding DNA: TGTGCCAGCAGTACAACTAGCGGGAGAAATGAGCAGTTCTTC.

J is TRBJ2-5 and V is TRBV6-5, with 9 positions matching TRBD2. Per the germline V gene, CDR1 is MNHEY and CDR2 is SVGAGI. The CDR3 consists of 15 residues. V trimming: 6 bases; J trimming: 1 base; junction bases outside the gene matches: 6. CDR3 sequence: CASSPGLALQETQYF. CDR3 bases: TGTGCCAGCAGCCCTGGACTAGCGCTCCAAGAGACCCAGTACTTC.

This chain joins TRBV11-2 and TRBJ2-2, with 7 bases matching TRBD2. V lost 5 bases and J lost 5; bases outside the gene matches: 11. The CDR3 loop spans 16 amino acids. CDR1 is SGHAT and CDR2 is FQNNGV in the germline V gene. CDR3 in amino acids: CASSPPMGRGTGELFF. The CDR3 bases are TGTGCCAGCAGCCCGCCCATGGGGCGGGGGACCGGGGAGCTGTTTTTT.

The chain links TRBV7-8 to TRBJ1-5; 7 bases are shared with TRBD1. Germline V gene data show CDR1 as SGHVS and CDR2 as FQNEAQ. With V trimmed by 5 bases and J by 8 bases, 12 bases remained unmatched. This CDR3 is built from 15 residues. In DNA, the CDR3 is TGTGCCAGCAGCCGGGACAGAACCTTGGGTGAGCCCCAGCATTTT. Encoded protein: CASSRDRTLGEPQHF.

The rearrangement links TRBV7-2 to TRBJ2-5; D is ambiguous. Per the germline V gene, CDR1 is SGHTA and CDR2 is FQGNSA. The germline V and J ends were trimmed by 1 base and 1 base, with 10 bases remaining between them. This CDR3 is built from 15 residues. The CDR3 DNA follows: TGTGCCAGCAGCTTAGGAACTGTCCTCCAAGAGACCCAGTACTTC. Its protein product is CASSLGTVLQETQYF.

The V call is TRBV15, the J call TRBJ1-1; TRBD1 is a possible D gene (5 bases). The CDR3 loop spans 12 amino acids. CDR1 LNHNV and CDR2 YYDKDF come from the germline V gene (reference sequence). Between the trimmed V and J ends, which lost 1 base and 6 bases, there was a span of 6 bases. CDR3 DNA sequence: TGTGCCACCAGCAGAGCGGGGGCTGAAGCTTTCTTT. Protein: CATSRAGAEAFF. The variable domain in full, with the rest retrieved from reference TRBV15 and TRBJ1-1, is DAMVIQNPRYQVTQFGKPVTLSCSQTLNHNVMYWYQQKSSQAPKLLFHYYDKDFNNEADTPDNFQSRRPNTSFCFLDIRSPGLGDTAMYLCATSRAGAEAFFGQGTRLTVV.

This chain links TRBV11-2 with TRBJ2-3; possible D gene TRBD1, 6 bases. Per the germline V gene, CDR1 is SGHAT and CDR2 is FQNNGV. V was clipped by 1 base and J by 4 bases, with 9 bases between them. The CDR3 extends over 14 amino acids. The CDR3 DNA reads TGTGCCAGCAGCTTAGGGGACACCTCAGATACGCAGTATTTT. It translates to CASSLGDTSDTQYF.